These T cell receptor beta chains were read from a single sample in a study of vaccination and CD4 T cells after COVID-19. TCRdb processed the PCR reads anew with MiXCR; each CDR3 protein has one entry. The sample includes thousands of distinct CDR3 sequences, approximately 50% of them seen just once. These receptors lack a known antigen. Material for sequencing was CD4+ T cells from blood, cultured in vitro. The receptors were sampled from a human donor who had recovered from COVID-19. The CDR3 runs from the conserved cysteine through the conserved F or W. The D gene is left open where the match is weak. Expanded clones get a size class; other rows say once, few or many, or leave the size out.

V gene	D gene	clone size	J gene	CDR3 protein	CDR3 DNA
TRBV7-2	.	.	TRBJ1-1	CASSLGGMNTEAFF	TGTGCCAGCAGCTTAGGCGGCATGAACACTGAAGCTTTCTTT
TRBV2	TRBD1	.	TRBJ1-6	CASSEEDRTSPLHF	TGTGCCAGCAGTGAGGAGGACAGGACCTCACCCCTCCACTTT
TRBV6-1	.	few	TRBJ2-5	CASKPRTDQETQYF	TGTGCCAGCAAACCCCGGACAGACCAAGAGACCCAGTACTTC
TRBV7-9	.	.	TRBJ2-3	CASSLGAQQQSTDTQYF	TGTGCCAGCAGCTTAGGAGCCCAGCAACAAAGCACAGATACGCAGTATTTT
TRBV2	.	.	TRBJ1-6	CASRKETAYNSPLHF	TGTGCCAGCAGAAAGGAAACTGCCTATAATTCACCCCTCCACTTT
TRBV6-2/TRBV6-3	TRBD1	few	TRBJ1-5	CASSYPDRVRSNQPQHF	TGTGCCAGCAGTTACCCTGACAGGGTGAGGAGCAATCAGCCCCAGCATTTT
TRBV5-1	TRBD1	.	TRBJ1-1	CASSFKRGHTEAFF	TGCGCCAGCAGCTTTAAGAGGGGGCACACTGAAGCTTTCTTT
TRBV4-1	.	.	TRBJ1-1	CASSQPLLAGPTEAFF	TGCGCCAGCAGCCAACCCCTTCTGGCGGGGCCCACTGAAGCTTTCTTT
TRBV7-2	.	few	TRBJ1-3	CASSPRTLGNTIYF	TGTGCCAGCAGCCCCAGGACACTTGGAAACACCATATATTTT
TRBV20-1	.	.	TRBJ1-1	CSATPRDGNTEAFF	TGCAGTGCTACCCCCCGCGACGGGAACACTGAAGCTTTCTTT
TRBV20-1	.	once	TRBJ1-1	CSASARAYEAFF	TGCAGTGCTAGTGCCAGGGCTTATGAAGCTTTCTTT
TRBV11-2	.	.	TRBJ1-2	CASSEGNYGYTF	TGTGCCAGCAGCGAGGGGAACTATGGCTACACCTTC
TRBV7-9	.	few	TRBJ1-1	CASNVGPATTEAFF	TGTGCCAGCAACGTGGGCCCGGCAACCACTGAAGCTTTCTTT
TRBV7-2	.	.	TRBJ1-1	CASSWRDVNTEAFF	TGTGCCAGCAGCTGGAGGGACGTGAACACTGAAGCTTTCTTT
TRBV7-9	TRBD1	few	TRBJ1-1	CASSFLTGGNTEAFF	TGTGCCAGCAGCTTCCTGACAGGGGGGAACACTGAAGCTTTCTTT
TRBV24-1	.	few	TRBJ1-5	CATSDGTRSAQHF	TGTGCCACCAGTGACGGGACGCGGTCGGCCCAGCATTTT
TRBV9	TRBD2	few	TRBJ2-1	CASSVYGGRGDEQFF	TGTGCCAGCAGCGTTTATGGCGGGAGAGGGGATGAGCAGTTCTTC
TRBV5-1	.	.	TRBJ2-6	CASSFTSSGANVLTF	TGCGCCAGCAGCTTCACTAGTTCTGGGGCCAACGTCCTGACTTTC
TRBV6-1	TRBD1	.	TRBJ1-6	CASSGQGHNSPLHF	TGTGCCAGCAGCGGACAGGGCCATAATTCACCCCTCCACTTT
TRBV20-1	.	large	TRBJ1-2	CSALGPTYGYTF	TGCAGTGCGCTGGGACCAACGTATGGCTACACCTTC
TRBV24-1	.	.	TRBJ2-3	CATSNPSGDGDTQYF	TGTGCCACCAGTAACCCTTCAGGGGACGGGGATACGCAGTATTTT
TRBV2	.	few	TRBJ1-6	CASSDRDKSNSPLHF	TGTGCCAGCAGTGACAGGGACAAGAGTAATTCACCCCTCCACTTT
TRBV6-2/TRBV6-3	TRBD1	.	TRBJ1-5	CASGGQAKRPQHF	TGTGCCAGCGGGGGACAGGCCAAGCGGCCCCAGCATTTT
TRBV20-1	.	.	TRBJ2-2	CSARQGGGELFF	TGCAGTGCTAGGCAGGGTGGCGGGGAGCTGTTTTTT